The source of this T cell receptor beta chain is a study of blood T cells in healthy people across ages. Whole-study context: T cells yielded about one barcoded beta molecule per two cells through template switching. Study-wide findings and caveats: In the absence of known donor CMV status, changes in expanded clonotypes were possibly confounded.

As for this clonotype: The antigen remains unidentified.

Sample donors were healthy Caucasian individuals that came from Russia, aged roughly 6 to 100. Next came a second PCR, run for about 6 to 11 cycles, which used a sample-barcoded 5' primer along with a J-beta primer mix. From each sample, at least 2.5 million paired-end reads containing CDR3 were obtained. MiXCR, run by TCRdb on the 5' RACE reads, gives a single entry per CDR3 protein. This repertoire shows 790,000 or so distinct CDR3 sequences, about 46% found once; its top ten account for 15% to 20%. This sequence was found in a man older than 75 in good health. Material: blood.

CDR3 DNA sequence: TGTGCCAGCAGTTTGAGTACAGGGGTTCGCACCGGGGAGCTGTTTTTT. It codes for CASSLSTGVRTGELFF. The chain links TRBV27 to TRBJ2-2; TRBD1 matches at 7 bases. The germline CDR1 and CDR2 sequences are MNHEY and SMNVEV (reference sequence). The trim removed 3 bases at V and 4 bases at J, leaving 8 bases unmatched. This CDR3 region has 16 residues.